The rows below give T cell receptor beta chains drawn from one sample of a study of blood T cells in healthy people across ages. TCRdb independently ran MiXCR on the 5' RACE reads; one entry per CDR3 protein. The sample shows 1.5 million to 2 million distinct CDR3 sequences, about 31% of them seen only once. Specimen: blood. The origin of the receptors is a woman aged 30 to 39 in good health. Both conserved end residues are part of each CDR3. The order of the fields is V gene, J gene, D gene, clone size, CDR3 protein, CDR3 DNA. The D gene is left open where the match is weak. A clone size is listed for some rows: how often the clone was seen (once, few, many), or a class if it is expanded.

TRBV7-6	TRBJ2-3	TRBD2	NA	CASSYASGGPGYTDTQYF	TGTGCCAGCAGCTATGCGAGCGGGGGACCCGGATACACAGATACGCAGTATTTT
TRBV2	TRBJ2-7	NA	few	CASRVVEQYF	TGTGCCAGCAGGGTTGTCGAGCAGTACTTC
TRBV2	TRBJ2-7	TRBD2	NA	CANRGLAGALEQYF	TGTGCCAACAGGGGACTAGCGGGAGCCCTCGAGCAGTACTTC
TRBV2	TRBJ2-7	NA	NA	CASSEASFSYEQYF	TGTGCCAGCAGTGAAGCAAGCTTCTCCTACGAGCAGTACTTC
TRBV25-1	TRBJ2-7	TRBD1	NA	CASSVSGQGNYEQYF	TGTGCCAGCAGTGTATCGGGACAGGGGAACTACGAGCAGTACTTC
TRBV7-9	TRBJ1-4	NA	few	CASSLVGGDEKLFF	TGTGCCAGCAGCTTGGTCGGGGGGGATGAAAAACTGTTTTTT
TRBV20-1	TRBJ2-7	NA	NA	CSARDFSGEQYF	TGCAGTGCTAGAGATTTCAGTGGCGAGCAGTACTTC
TRBV20-1	TRBJ1-2	NA	few	CSARDQKGLDYGYTF	TGCAGTGCTAGAGATCAGAAGGGTTTGGACTATGGCTACACCTTC
TRBV3-1	TRBJ2-1	TRBD2	few	CATRTSERAEQFF	TGTGCCACCAGGACTAGCGAGAGGGCTGAGCAGTTCTTC
TRBV7-6	TRBJ2-1	NA	few	CASSPLEGERSYNEQFF	TGTGCCAGCAGCCCCCTGGAGGGGGAGAGATCCTACAATGAGCAGTTCTTC
TRBV7-9	TRBJ1-2	NA	many	CASSSISTVFGYTF	TGTGCCAGCAGTTCTATTTCGACAGTATTTGGCTACACCTTC
TRBV29-1	TRBJ2-3	NA	once	CSVEWGTQYF	TGCAGCGTTGAATGGGGTACGCAGTATTTT
TRBV11-2	TRBJ2-7	NA	few	CASSEWTRPYEQYF	TGTGCCAGCAGCGAGTGGACCCGACCCTACGAGCAGTACTTC
TRBV27	TRBJ1-5	NA	NA	CAMVGGTSTTNQPQHF	TGTGCCATGGTGGGAGGGACATCCACGACCAATCAGCCCCAGCATTTT
TRBV29-1	TRBJ2-1	TRBD2	NA	CSVEYTGLAGGTAEYNEQFF	TGCAGCGTTGAATATACGGGACTAGCGGGAGGAACAGCTGAATACAATGAGCAGTTCTTC
TRBV9	TRBJ2-3	TRBD1	few	CASSVAPGQGHPDTQYF	TGTGCCAGCAGCGTAGCTCCGGGACAGGGCCATCCAGATACGCAGTATTTT
TRBV28	TRBJ2-5	TRBD2	NA	CASSQLAGSQETQYF	TGTGCCAGCAGCCAGCTAGCGGGATCACAAGAGACCCAGTACTTC
TRBV2	TRBJ2-5	NA	NA	CASSVGARAGETQYF	TGTGCCAGCAGTGTGGGGGCGCGGGCGGGAGAGACCCAGTACTTC
TRBV2	TRBJ1-4	NA	NA	CASSSPVVGGNEKLFF	TGTGCCAGCAGTTCTCCCGTGGTGGGGGGGAATGAAAAACTGTTTTTT
TRBV5-1	TRBJ2-7	NA	NA	CASSVASRDTLFPYEQYF	TGCGCCAGCAGCGTGGCCTCCAGGGACACCCTTTTTCCTTACGAGCAGTACTTC
TRBV20-1	TRBJ2-1	NA	NA	CSAGSMSSYNEQFF	TGCAGTGCTGGATCTATGAGCTCCTACAATGAGCAGTTCTTC
TRBV11-1	TRBJ2-7	NA	NA	CASSSPLGLAEQYF	TGTGCCAGCAGCTCGCCACTGGGACTGGCGGAGCAGTACTTC
TRBV27	TRBJ2-1	TRBD1	NA	CASTGQGPVNEQFF	TGTGCCAGCACCGGACAGGGGCCGGTAAATGAGCAGTTCTTC
TRBV5-1	TRBJ2-6	NA	few	CASGSRGADGANVLTF	TGCGCCAGCGGGTCCCGCGGAGCGGATGGGGCCAACGTCCTGACTTTC
TRBV7-3	TRBJ2-5	NA	few	CASSLAGPLETQYF	TGTGCCAGCAGCTTAGCGGGACCGTTGGAGACCCAGTACTTC
TRBV27	TRBJ2-1	NA	few	CASSPIRGWTDYNEQFF	TGTGCCAGCAGTCCCATAAGGGGATGGACCGACTACAATGAGCAGTTCTTC
TRBV7-8	TRBJ2-1	TRBD2	once	CASSYRLRRGGSEQFF	TGTGCCAGCAGCTATCGGCTTCGTCGGGGGGGCAGTGAGCAGTTCTTC
TRBV20-1	TRBJ2-1	TRBD2	NA	CSAKPFWGRDNEQFF	TGCAGTGCTAAACCCTTTTGGGGGAGGGACAATGAGCAGTTCTTC
TRBV6-6	TRBJ1-2	NA	few	CASSSMGRLDGYTF	TGTGCCAGCAGTTCCATGGGGAGGTTAGACGGCTACACCTTC